This T cell receptor (beta chain) comes out of a study of T-cell reconstitution after alpha-beta-depleted transplantation in children. Study-wide points: Surviving recipient T cells and thymic progenitors produced the high day-60 TCRbeta diversity seen in some patients. Reportedly, roughly two months post-transplant, alpha-beta T cells arose from several hundred expanded graft clones. Hyperexpanded clones declined; after one year, newly produced T cells mostly supplied diversity.

As concerns this clonotype: No antigen is known for it.

The ends were cut back, 3 bases at V and 10 bases at J, with 13 bases in the middle. The V gene's germline CDR1 is DFQATT and CDR2 SNEGSKA (reference sequence). This CDR3 is built from 12 residues. Unique molecular identifiers were incorporated during preparation of the TCRbeta library. One entry per CDR3 protein, called by TCRdb with MiXCR from the PCR reads. The sample comprises around 580,000 distinct CDR3 sequences, roughly 24% of which are singletons, and approximately 14% rests with the top ten. The receptor's source is a boy under two years old who had a stem cell transplant for acute myeloid leukemia, so the T cells may come from the graft donor. Source: PBMCs, mostly from graft donor cells, taken 360 days after TCRalphabeta/CD19-depleted stem cell transplant. The genes are TRBV20-1 and TRBJ2-1; D is undetermined. In nucleotides, the CDR3 is TGCAGTGCTAGGCCCGGGCTATCAGAGCAGTTCTTC. Translation gives CSARPGLSEQFF.